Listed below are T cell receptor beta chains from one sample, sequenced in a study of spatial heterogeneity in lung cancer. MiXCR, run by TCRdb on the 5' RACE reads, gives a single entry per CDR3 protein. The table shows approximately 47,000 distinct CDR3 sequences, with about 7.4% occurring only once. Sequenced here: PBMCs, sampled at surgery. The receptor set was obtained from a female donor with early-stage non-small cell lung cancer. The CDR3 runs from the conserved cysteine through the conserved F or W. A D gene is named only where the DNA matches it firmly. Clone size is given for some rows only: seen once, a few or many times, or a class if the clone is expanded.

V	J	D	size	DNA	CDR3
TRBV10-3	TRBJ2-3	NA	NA	TGTGCCATCAGTGATTTTGCGCGTTCGGGGGACACAGATACGCAGTATTTT	CAISDFARSGDTDTQYF
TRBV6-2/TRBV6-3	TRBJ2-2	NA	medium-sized	TGTGCCAGCAGTAGTTACACCGGGGAGCTGTTTTTT	CASSSYTGELFF
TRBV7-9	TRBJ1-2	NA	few	TGTGCCAGCAGTCGGGCAGGGACGACTACCTATGGCTACACCTTC	CASSRAGTTTYGYTF
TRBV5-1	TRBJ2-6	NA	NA	TGCGCCAGCAGCTTGGTACGGGTCTCTGGGGCCAACGTCCTGACTTTC	CASSLVRVSGANVLTF
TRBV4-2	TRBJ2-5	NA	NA	TGTGCCAGCAGCCCGGATGTGACTGGGGAGACCCAGTACTTC	CASSPDVTGETQYF
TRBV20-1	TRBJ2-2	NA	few	TGCAGTGCTAGCCCCGGGCGAGCGAACACCGGGGAGCTGTTTTTT	CSASPGRANTGELFF
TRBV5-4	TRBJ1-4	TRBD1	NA	TGTGCCAGCAGCTCCCCCGGGACAGGTGGTGAAAAACTGTTTTTT	CASSSPGTGGEKLFF
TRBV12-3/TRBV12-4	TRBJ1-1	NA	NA	TGTGCCAGCAGTCCTGGGAAGACAGTAAACACTGAAGCTTTCTTT	CASSPGKTVNTEAFF
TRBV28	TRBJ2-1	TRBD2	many	TGTGCCAGCAATCTACTAGCGGGGCCGAACAATGAGCAGTTCTTC	CASNLLAGPNNEQFF
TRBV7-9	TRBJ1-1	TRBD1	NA	TGTGCCAGCAGCTCCGGACAGGGGAACACTGAAGCTTTCTTT	CASSSGQGNTEAFF
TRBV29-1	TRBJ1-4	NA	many	TGCAGCGTTGAACGAGGGGAAAAACTGTTTTTT	CSVERGEKLFF
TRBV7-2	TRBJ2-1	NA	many	TGTGCCAGCAGCCCATTCGGAGACGTTAGAAATGAGCAGTTCTTC	CASSPFGDVRNEQFF
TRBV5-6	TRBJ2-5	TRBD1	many	TGTGCCAGCAGCCCCGTAAACAGGGGCCTCGAGACCCAGTACTTC	CASSPVNRGLETQYF
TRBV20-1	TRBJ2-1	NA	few	TGCAGTGCTAGCCTACCGCGACCCAGCTCCTACAATGAGCAGTTCTTC	CSASLPRPSSYNEQFF
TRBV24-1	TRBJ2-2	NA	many	TGTGCCACCAGTGAAGGCAGGGGGGTTCGGCCGACCGGGGAGCTGTTTTTT	CATSEGRGVRPTGELFF
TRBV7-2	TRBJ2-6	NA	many	TGTGCCAGCAGCTTGAGACAGGCCTCTGGGGCCAACGTCCTGACTTTC	CASSLRQASGANVLTF
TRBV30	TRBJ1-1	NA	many	TGTGCCTGGAGCCCCCCCCGGCTGATGAACACTGAAGCTTTCTTT	CAWSPPRLMNTEAFF
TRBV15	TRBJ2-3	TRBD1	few	TGTGCCACCAGCAAAACAGGGGATGGTACAGATACGCAGTATTTT	CATSKTGDGTDTQYF
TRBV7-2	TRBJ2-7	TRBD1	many	TGTGCCAGCAGCAGTAAGGGACAGGGGACCGAGCAGTACTTC	CASSSKGQGTEQYF
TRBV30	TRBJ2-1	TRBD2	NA	TGTGCCTGGAGCGCTATGGGAATAGCGGGGCCCTACAATGAGCAGTTCTTC	CAWSAMGIAGPYNEQFF
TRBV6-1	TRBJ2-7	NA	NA	TGTGCCAGCAGTGAATCAGGGCGGGACGAGCAGTACTTC	CASSESGRDEQYF
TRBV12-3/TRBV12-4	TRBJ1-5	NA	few	TGTGCCAGCAGCCTTAGGGGAGGGTTAGGCAATCAGCCCCAGCATTTT	CASSLRGGLGNQPQHF
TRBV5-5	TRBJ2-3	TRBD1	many	TGTGCCAGCAGCTGGACAGGAGCTAGCACAGATACGCAGTATTTT	CASSWTGASTDTQYF
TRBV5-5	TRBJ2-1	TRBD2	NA	TGTGCCGGCAAAGCGGGGGTAGGGTACAATGAGCAGTTCTTC	CAGKAGVGYNEQFF
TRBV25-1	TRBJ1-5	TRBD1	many	TGTGCCAGCAGTTCTCCCGGCCTGACAGGGGAGGAGGATCAGCCCCAGCATTTT	CASSSPGLTGEEDQPQHF
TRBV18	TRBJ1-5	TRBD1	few	TGTGCCAGCGCCGACAGGGTAGGCGACAATCAGCCCCAGCATTTT	CASADRVGDNQPQHF
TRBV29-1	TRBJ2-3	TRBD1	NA	TGCAGCGTTGCGGACAGGGTAAATACGCAGTATTTT	CSVADRVNTQYF
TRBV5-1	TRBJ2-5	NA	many	TGCGCCAGCAGCCGGACAGTGTCACAAGAGACCCAGTACTTC	CASSRTVSQETQYF
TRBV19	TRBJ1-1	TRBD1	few	TGTGCCAGTAGTCCACCGGCAGGACAGGAGGAGTCGACTGAAGCTTTCTTT	CASSPPAGQEESTEAFF
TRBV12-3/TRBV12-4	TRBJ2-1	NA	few	TGTGCCAGCAGTATAGGACAGACCAATGAGCAGTTCTTC	CASSIGQTNEQFF
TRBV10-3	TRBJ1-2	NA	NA	TGTGCCATCGAGGAATCCGATGGCTACACCTTC	CAIEESDGYTF
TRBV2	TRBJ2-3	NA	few	TGTGCCAGCAGTGATCTGTCCGCAACAGATACGCAGTATTTT	CASSDLSATDTQYF
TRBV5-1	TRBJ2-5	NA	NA	TGCGCCAGCAGCTTCGGACAGATAGGAAAAGAGACCCAGTACTTC	CASSFGQIGKETQYF
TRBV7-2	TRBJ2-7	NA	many	TGTGCCAGCAGCTTATTCTCTCATCCCTACGAGCAGTACTTC	CASSLFSHPYEQYF
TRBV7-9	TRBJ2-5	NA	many	TGTGCCAGCAGCTTCCTCCATCAAGAGACCCAGTACTTC	CASSFLHQETQYF
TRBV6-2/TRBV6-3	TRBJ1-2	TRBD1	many	TGTGCCAGCAGAAACAGGGGGACTAACTATGGCTACACCTTC	CASRNRGTNYGYTF
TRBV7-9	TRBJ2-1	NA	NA	TGTGCCAGCAGCTTAGTAGTGGGGGTGCGATACAATGAGCAGTTCTTC	CASSLVVGVRYNEQFF
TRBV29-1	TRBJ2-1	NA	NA	TGCAGCGTCGAACAGGGTTCAGTTTCCTACAATGAGCAGTTCTTC	CSVEQGSVSYNEQFF
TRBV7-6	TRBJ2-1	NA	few	TGTGCCAGCAGCTCCTCCCCACGAGGGGGGGCCGTCTACAATGAGCAGTTCTTC	CASSSSPRGGAVYNEQFF